The 15 T cell receptor beta chains below all came from one sample that was sequenced in a study of cytomegalovirus exposure and HLA in healthy donors. The PCR ran on 60 Vbeta and 13 Jbeta primers. Here immunoSEQ multiplex PCR was the method, and the copy in TCRdb shows in-frame clones only, minus some. Here the sample spans 200,000 to 300,000 clones, 80% to 90% being singletons. Source material: PBMCs. These receptors came from a middle-aged woman in good health and CMV-seropositive.

V and J are TRBV6-1 and TRBJ2-7, with D unclear. Trimming left V 3 bases short and J 2 bases short, with 14 bases between. Germline V lookup: CDR1 MNHNS, CDR2 SASEGT. The CDR3 is 15 residues long. DNA for the CDR3: TGTGCCAGCAGTGAGATCCAGATAATCGCCTACGAGCAGTACTTC. Translated: CASSEIQIIAYEQYF.

J is TRBJ1-6 and V is TRBV5-6; 8 nucleotides line up with TRBD1. Germline lookup yields CDR1 SGHDT and CDR2 YYEEEE. Trimming removed 0 bases from V and 9 bases from J; junction bases left unmatched: 2. The CDR3 extends over 14 amino acids. CDR3 nucleotides: TGTGCCAGCAGCTTGGCAGGGGGCTCTTCACCCCTCCACTTT. Translating it yields CASSLAGGSSPLHF.

The chain combines TRBV28 with TRBJ2-1; D not certain. Trimming removed 3 bases from V and 12 bases from J, with 12 bases in between. CDR1 and CDR2 from the germline V gene are MDHEN and SYDVKM. The CDR3 runs to 12 residues. CDR3 coding DNA: TGTGCCAGCAGTTTGGGCAGGCATGGGCAGTTCTTC. This gives the protein CASSLGRHGQFF. The variable domain in full, completed from reference TRBV28 and TRBJ2-1, reads DVKVTQSSRYLVKRTGEKVFLECVQDMDHENMFWYRQDPGLGLRLIYFSYDVKMKEKGDIPEGYSVSREKKERFSLILESASTNQTSMYLCASSLGRHGQFFGPGTRLTVL.

In regard to this clone: Other DNA sequences in the same sample also yield this CDR3. This chain connects TRBV6-5 to TRBJ1-1; 11 nucleotides line up with TRBD1. There are 16 residues in the CDR3. V shed 0 bases and J 5 bases; nucleotides not matched to a gene: 5. CDR1 is MNHEY and CDR2 is SVGAGI in the germline V gene. The CDR3 DNA is TGTGCCAGCAGTTACTCCGGACAGGGGGCAAGGACTGAAGCTTTCTTT. Translated: CASSYSGQGARTEAFF.

The chain employs TRBV11-1 and TRBJ2-1; 9 bases match TRBD2. The CDR3 spans 16 residues. The germline V gene has CDR1 SGHAT and CDR2 FQDESV (reference sequence). V lost 5 bases and J lost 6; bases outside the gene matches: 11. The CDR3 sequence is CASSPSGRTISNEQFF. The CDR3 DNA reads TGTGCCAGCAGCCCGAGCGGGAGGACTATTTCCAATGAGCAGTTCTTC.

This chain connects TRBV6-1 to TRBJ2-7; D possibly corresponds to TRBD2 (5 bases). CDR1 and CDR2 (germline): MNHNS, SASEGT. This CDR3 has 11 amino acids. Trimming pared 5 bases from V and 5 bases from J, leaving 7 bases between. DNA of the CDR3: TGTGCCAGCAGTTACGGGGACGAGCAGTACTTC. It codes for CASSYGDEQYF.

The chain joins TRBV7-9 to TRBJ1-2; the match to TRBD1 covers 8 bases. Losses at the gene ends were 4 bases for V and 3 bases for J; bases not matched to a gene: 7. This CDR3 is built from 15 residues. Germline CDR1 and CDR2: SEHNR and FQNEAQ (reference sequence). The CDR3 DNA reads as TGTGCCAGCAGCTATGCAGGGGGCTTGGACTATGGCTACACCTTC. It yields the protein CASSYAGGLDYGYTF.

The chain couples TRBV30 to TRBJ2-1, with TRBD2 identical over 7 bases. The trim removed 0 bases at V and 3 bases at J, leaving 11 bases unmatched. Germline CDR1 reads GTSNPN; CDR2 reads SVGIG (reference sequence). CDR3 length: 17 residues. This CDR3 is CAWSVDGRGSLYNEQFF. The CDR3 DNA is TGTGCCTGGAGTGTAGATGGTCGCGGGAGCCTCTACAATGAGCAGTTCTTC.

The CDR3 here is CASSAETSGRKGAGELFF. In DNA form, the CDR3 reads TGTGCCAGTAGTGCCGAGACTAGCGGGAGGAAAGGGGCCGGGGAGCTGTTTTTT. The V and J genes are TRBV19 and TRBJ2-2, with 13 nucleotides matching TRBD2. After removal of 5 bases from V and 6 bases from J, the junction contained 12 bases not matched to a gene. This CDR3 has 18 amino acids. Germline loops: CDR1 LNHDA, CDR2 SQIVND (reference sequence).

The chain has TRBV7-2 and TRBJ1-4; 8 nucleotides agree with TRBD1. With V trimmed by 3 bases and J by 5 bases, 11 bases remained unmatched. Germline loops: CDR1 SGHTA, CDR2 FQGNSA. The CDR3 consists of 17 residues. The CDR3 is CASSLYRTGNSNEKLFF. CDR3 DNA sequence: TGTGCCAGCAGCTTGTACCGGACAGGGAACTCAAATGAAAAACTGTTTTTT.

The CDR3 is CASSSGMGAASYEQYF. The CDR3 DNA reads as TGTGCCAGCAGCTCCGGTATGGGGGCGGCCTCCTACGAGCAGTACTTC. The chain employs TRBV27 and TRBJ2-7, with a tentative D call TRBD1 (6 bases). Trimming pared 6 bases from V and 0 bases from J, leaving 18 bases between. Looked up from germline, CDR1 is MNHEY and CDR2 is SMNVEV (reference sequence). The CDR3 totals 16 residues.

This clone has only one observation. The chain links TRBV19 to TRBJ2-5, with unresolved D. CDR1 LNHDA and CDR2 SQIVND come from the germline V gene (reference sequence). V shed 3 bases and J shed 7 bases, with 15 bases lying between them. The CDR3 consists of 14 residues. The CDR3 DNA is TGTGCCAGTAGTATGGATGAAGACACCGGGACCCAGTACTTC. It yields the protein CASSMDEDTGTQYF.

The chain combines TRBV2 with TRBJ2-1, with 10 positions matching TRBD1. V gave up 4 bases and J gave up 7 bases; unmatched junction bases: 13. Germline V lookup: CDR1 SNHLY, CDR2 FYNNEI. The CDR3 runs to 17 residues. CDR3 sequence (DNA): TGTGCCAGCAGTGGTGCACATCCGGGACAGGGGTCGAATGAGCAGTTCTTC. Amino acids: CASSGAHPGQGSNEQFF.

The rearrangement links TRBV7-2 to TRBJ2-5; 12 nucleotides match TRBD2. In germline, CDR1 is SGHTA, CDR2 FQGNSA. CDR3 size: 16 residues. J lost 4 bases, V lost 5 bases, and 8 bases had no gene match. This chain's CDR3 is CASSVRLAGVLETQYF. In DNA, the CDR3 is TGTGCCAGCAGCGTGCGACTAGCGGGAGTATTAGAGACCCAGTACTTC.

This rearrangement joins TRBV7-2 to TRBJ2-3; TRBD2 matches at 11 bases. V lost 2 bases to trimming and J lost 0 bases; unmatched junction nucleotides: 4. Germline V gene sequence: CDR1 SGHTA, CDR2 FQGNSA. The CDR3 consists of 17 residues. The DNA for the CDR3 is TGTGCCAGCAGCTTAAAGACTAGCGGGGCTAGCACAGATACGCAGTATTTT. Protein product: CASSLKTSGASTDTQYF.